In its sample, the clone carrying this T cell receptor (beta chain) was seen once. Antigen specificity is unknown. Amplification used 60 Vbeta primers and 13 Jbeta primers. The protocol was immunoSEQ multiplex PCR, while the TCRdb copy is restricted to in-frame clones and leaves out a portion. The data show approximately 290,000 clones, with 75% to 85% seen just once and about 0.29% held by the top ten. Every donor was a healthy person donating bone marrow. Donors likely had unrecorded immune exposures despite being nominally healthy when sampled. The sample originates from a study of cytomegalovirus exposure and HLA in healthy donors. General study points: Most of the TCR beta V segments (in an earlier analysis) were productive either about 87% or about 30% of the time.

CDR1 is LGHNT, CDR2 FRNRAP, per germline. This CDR3 has 18 amino acids. The ends lost 6 bases at V and 7 bases at J; junction bases unmatched: 17. The clonotype originates from a girl aged 2-10 years in good health and CMV-seronegative. Sequenced: PBMCs. The chain is built from TRBV12-5 and TRBJ2-7, with 14 bases that match TRBD2. This CDR3 is CASGKWTSGRSPNYEQYF. The CDR3 DNA is TGTGCTAGTGGAAAATGGACTAGCGGGAGGTCTCCAAACTATGAGCAGTACTTC.